One TCR beta chain is described in this entry. The data were produced by immunoSEQ multiplex PCR, yet TCRdb's version contains in-frame clones alone and is incomplete. Here the sample spans about 63,000 clones, 65% to 90% being singletons. This sample stems from a study of control samples from healthy donors and cancer patients. The CDR3 totals 15 residues. CDR1 is MGHDK and CDR2 is SYGVNS in the germline V gene. Trimming cost V 1 base and J 0 bases, with 9 bases left between them. V gene TRBV25-1 combines with J gene TRBJ1-1; possibly TRBD1 for D (5 bases). The sequencing sample was made of blood. This TCR derives from a man in his forties in good health. The CDR3 spells CASSEWGSMNTEAFF. The DNA of the CDR3 is TGTGCCAGCAGTGAATGGGGCAGCATGAACACTGAAGCTTTCTTT.